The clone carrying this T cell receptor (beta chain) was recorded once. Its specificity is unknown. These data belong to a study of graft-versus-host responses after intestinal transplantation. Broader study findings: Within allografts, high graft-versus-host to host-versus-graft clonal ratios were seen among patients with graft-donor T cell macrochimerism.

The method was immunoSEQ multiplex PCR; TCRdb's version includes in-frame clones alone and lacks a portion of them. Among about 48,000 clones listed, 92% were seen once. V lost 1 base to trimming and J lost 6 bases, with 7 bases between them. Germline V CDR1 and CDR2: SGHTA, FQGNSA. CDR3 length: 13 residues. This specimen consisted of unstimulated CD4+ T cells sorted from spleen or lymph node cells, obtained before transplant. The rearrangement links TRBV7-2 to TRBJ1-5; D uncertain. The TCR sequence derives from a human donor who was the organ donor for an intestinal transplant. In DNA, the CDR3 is TGTGCCAGCAGCTTAGAGTTGGGTCAGCCCCAGCATTTT. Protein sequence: CASSLELGQPQHF.